This paragraph covers one T cell receptor (beta chain) sequence. Antigen specificity is unknown. The ends lost 5 bases at V and 4 bases at J; junction bases unmatched: 6. Germline V gives CDR1 GTSNPN, CDR2 SVGIG (reference sequence). The CDR3 is 14 amino acids. Researchers ran the PCR with 60 Vbeta and 13 Jbeta primers. This table comes from immunoSEQ multiplex PCR, and its TCRdb copy is limited to in-frame clones, with some not included. This sample yields 150,000 to 200,000 clones, of which around four fifths are seen a single time; under 5% belongs to the top ten. These data come from a study of cytomegalovirus exposure and HLA in healthy donors. Findings and caveats of the study: As was reported, the classifier diagnosed cytomegalovirus status with high specificity and sensitivity.

The clonotype originates from a girl aged 10-17 years in good health and CMV-seropositive. The gene calls are TRBV30 and TRBJ1-1, with 11 bases identical to TRBD1. Sequencing was carried out using PBMCs. The CDR3 nucleotides read TGTGCCTGGGGACAGGGGGCTTATGGCACTGAAGCTTTCTTT. Amino acid sequence: CAWGQGAYGTEAFF.